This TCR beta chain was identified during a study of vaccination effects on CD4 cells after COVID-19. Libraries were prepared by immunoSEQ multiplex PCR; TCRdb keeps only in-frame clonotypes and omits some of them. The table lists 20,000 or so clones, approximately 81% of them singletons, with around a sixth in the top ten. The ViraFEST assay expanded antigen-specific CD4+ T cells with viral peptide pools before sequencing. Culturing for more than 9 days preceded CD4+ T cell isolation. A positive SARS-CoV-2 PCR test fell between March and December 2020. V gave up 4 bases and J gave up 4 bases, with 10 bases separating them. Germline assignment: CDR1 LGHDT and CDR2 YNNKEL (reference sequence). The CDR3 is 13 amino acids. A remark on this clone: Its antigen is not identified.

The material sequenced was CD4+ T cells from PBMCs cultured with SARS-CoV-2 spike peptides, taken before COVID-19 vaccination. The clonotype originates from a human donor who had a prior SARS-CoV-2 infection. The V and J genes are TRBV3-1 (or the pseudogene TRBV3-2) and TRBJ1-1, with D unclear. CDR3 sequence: CASSRLRLTEAFF. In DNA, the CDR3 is TGTGCCAGCAGCCGATTGAGACTCACTGAAGCTTTCTTT.